Listed here are 29 T cell receptor beta chains from one sample, sequenced in a study of CDR3 diversity in severe acne. Using its own MiXCR run on the PCR reads, TCRdb lists one record per CDR3 protein. The sample includes approximately 90,000 distinct CDR3 sequences, 49% of them seen just once. Sequenced sample: blood. Receptor source: a male donor with severe acne vulgaris.

This clonotype has a count of ten or more. The V call is TRBV2, the J call TRBJ1-1; tentative D call: TRBD1 (5 bases). Per the germline V gene, CDR1 is SNHLY and CDR2 is FYNNEI. This CDR3 is built from 12 residues. With 5 bases removed from V and 5 bases from J, the gap between germline ends came to 9 bases. CDR3 sequence reads: CASSLQGTEAFF. The CDR3 DNA reads TGTGCCAGCAGTCTTCAGGGAACTGAAGCTTTCTTT.

This clonotype is deemed medium-sized. The chain is built from TRBV12-3 or TRBV12-4 and TRBJ2-3; D not resolved. The CDR3 spans 12 residues. The V end lost 3 bases, the J end lost 5 bases, and 6 bases lay between the germline ends. CDR3 protein: CASSFARDTQYF. As DNA, the CDR3 is TGTGCCAGCAGTTTTGCACGAGATACGCAGTATTTT.

This chain uses TRBV20-1 with TRBJ2-5, with D maybe TRBD2 (5 bases). CDR3 length: 16 amino acids. Germline assignment: CDR1 DFQATT and CDR2 SNEGSKA (reference sequence). V gave up 5 bases and J gave up 5 bases, with 24 bases separating them. The chain's CDR3 is CSAYPEEERTWETQYF. The CDR3 coding sequence is TGCAGTGCTTACCCCGAGGAGGAAAGAACCTGGGAGACCCAGTACTTC.

The chain uses TRBV15 and TRBJ2-7; 9 nucleotides align to TRBD1. This CDR3 is built from 16 residues. Germline loops: CDR1 LNHNV, CDR2 YYDKDF (reference sequence). After removal of 3 bases from V and 4 bases from J, the junction contained 10 bases not matched to a gene. The CDR3 reads CATSRQPGTGRYEQYF. DNA of the CDR3: TGTGCCACCAGCAGGCAACCCGGGACAGGGCGGTACGAGCAGTACTTC.

This rearrangement joins TRBV20-1 to TRBJ2-7, with 13 bases lining up with TRBD2. Germline loops: CDR1 DFQATT, CDR2 SNEGSKA (reference sequence). The CDR3 spans 12 residues. CDR3 in amino acids: CSRTSGRDEQYF. For the CDR3, the DNA is TGCAGCAGGACTAGCGGGAGAGACGAGCAGTACTTC.

Concerning this clonotype: This may be a read error, as it is one base from a much larger clone. V is TRBV5-5 and J is TRBJ2-2, with 10 bases matching TRBD1. The CDR3 runs 16 residues. The germline V gene has CDR1 SGHKS and CDR2 YYEKEE (reference sequence). CDR3 loop: CASSGDRGLGTGEQFF. The CDR3 DNA sequence: TGTGCCAGCAGCGGAGACAGGGGGCTCGGCACCGGGGAGCAGTTTTTT.

The rearrangement links TRBV6-5 to TRBJ2-2; D gene unclear. Per the germline V gene, CDR1 is MNHEY and CDR2 is SVGAGI. This CDR3 has 11 amino acids. V lost 8 bases and J lost 6, with 7 bases in between. The CDR3 reads CASQFSGELFF. In nucleotides, the CDR3 is TGTGCCAGCCAGTTCTCCGGGGAGCTGTTTTTT.

The table lists this clonotype with many counts. The V gene is TRBV5-6, the J gene TRBJ2-7; 12 bases agree with TRBD2. Germline V gene data show CDR1 as SGHDT and CDR2 as YYEEEE. The V gene end was trimmed by 4 bases and the J gene end by 3 bases; junction bases not matched to a gene: 8. CDR3 size: 16 residues. In DNA form, the CDR3 reads TGTGCCAGCAGCCTAGCGGGAGGGCCTCCCCACTACGAGCAGTACGTC. Translation gives CASSLAGGPPHYEQYV.

This clonotype appeared once. This could be a read error, since a much larger clone is one nucleotide away. V usage is TRBV7-8 and J usage is TRBJ2-1; maybe TRBD1 (6 bases). This CDR3 region has 14 residues. Germline CDR1 reads SGHVS; CDR2 reads FQNEAQ. The CDR3, as DNA: TGCAGCGTTGACACAGGGCCCTCCTACAATGAGCAGTTCTTC. Translated: CSVDTGPSYNEQFF.

This clonotype turned up a few times. The chain links TRBV4-3 to TRBJ1-6, with 8 bases fitting TRBD1. This CDR3 spans 16 amino acids. Germline assignment: CDR1 LGHNA and CDR2 YSLEER. The V segment lost 1 base and the J segment 3 bases; nucleotides outside the gene matches: 2. CDR3 bases: TGCGCCAGCAGCCAAGGACAGGGGAGCTATAATTCACCCCTCCACTTT. Amino acid sequence: CASSQGQGSYNSPLHF.

About this clonotype itself: The CDR3 ends on some other residue instead of the conserved phenylalanine or tryptophan, so this is likely a read error. This CDR3 reads CASSLHQGADSPLHL. The DNA of the CDR3 is TGTGCCAGCAGCTTACATCAGGGGGCCGATTCACCCCTCCACCTT. This chain links TRBV7-2 with TRBJ1-6, with TRBD1 matching over 8 bases. Looked up from germline, CDR1 is SGHTA and CDR2 is FQGNSA. The CDR3 is 15 amino acids. V trimming: 2 bases; J trimming: 8 bases; junction bases outside the gene matches: 5.

This clonotype turned up a few times. V is TRBV25-1 and J is TRBJ1-2; no reliable D call. Germline V gives CDR1 MGHDK, CDR2 SYGVNS. This CDR3 region has 13 residues. V lost 7 bases to trimming and J lost 7 bases, with 16 bases between them. The CDR3 spells CASTLGGMGGYTF. The DNA of the CDR3 is TGTGCCAGCACCCTCGGCGGGATGGGTGGCTACACCTTC.

On this clonotype itself: A much larger clone differs from this one at a single base, so this may be a read error. V and J are TRBV24-1 and TRBJ2-2, with D perhaps assigned TRBD1 or TRBD2 (6 bases each). Germline V gives CDR1 KGHDR, CDR2 SFDVKD. The CDR3 has 16 residues. The CDR3 protein is CATSDLRGSATGGLFF. The DNA of the CDR3 is TGTGCCACCAGTGATTTGAGGGGGTCAGCAACCGGGGGGCTGTTTTTT.

V usage is TRBV6-1 and J usage is TRBJ1-1; tentative D call: TRBD1 (5 bases). Germline loops: CDR1 MNHNS, CDR2 SASEGT. The V end was cut by 7 bases, the J end by 7 bases, with 13 bases between. The CDR3 is 12 residues long. The CDR3 spells CASIGRDLEAFF. CDR3 nucleotide sequence: TGTGCCAGCATCGGAAGGGACCTTGAAGCTTTCTTT.

This clonotype was recorded many times. This rearrangement joins TRBV2 to TRBJ2-5; 9 bases align to TRBD2. Germline CDR1 is SNHLY and CDR2 is FYNNEI. This CDR3 is built from 15 residues. V lost 10 bases and J lost 0; bases outside the gene matches: 9. CDR3 bases: TGTGCCAACAAGGCGACTAGCGGCCACCAAGAGACCCAGTACTTC. It yields the protein CANKATSGHQETQYF.

This clonotype was observed a single time. J is TRBJ2-2 and V is TRBV3-2; the tabulated D call, TRBD1, remains unverified against the DNA. TRBV3-2 is assigned pseudogene status. This CDR3 is 16 amino acids long. CDR3 residues: CASSQVQQGYTGELFF. As DNA, the CDR3 is TGTGCCAGCAGCCAAGTTCAACAGGGCTACACCGGGGAGCTGTTTTTT.

The sample holds a few counts of this clonotype. V is TRBV5-6 and J is TRBJ1-5; no clear D gene. CDR3 length: 12 amino acids. Germline V gives CDR1 SGHDT, CDR2 YYEEEE. The V end was cut by 2 bases, the J end by 4 bases, with 4 bases between. The CDR3: CASSFENQPQHF. DNA for the CDR3: TGTGCCAGCAGCTTCGAAAATCAGCCCCAGCATTTT.

A few counts support this clonotype. The DNA is omitted, as the CDR3 cannot be located on it reliably, and the CDR3 follows TCRdb's listing. The chain joins TRBV7-2 to TRBJ1-2; the DNA was not compared with TRBD1, the D call given in the table. From germline, CDR1 is SGHTA and CDR2 FQGNSA. 13 amino acids form the CDR3, both terminal residues included. The CDR3 here is CASSSGDNYGCTF.

This rearrangement joins TRBV7-9 to TRBJ2-6; 7 positions match TRBD1. CDR1 and CDR2 (germline): SEHNR, FQNEAQ (reference sequence). J gave up 3 bases and V 11 bases, and 4 bases lay outside the gene matches. The CDR3 runs 13 residues. CDR3 protein: CASTGDGANVLTF. In DNA, the CDR3 is TGTGCCTCTACAGGGGATGGGGCCAACGTCCTGACTTTC.

The sample holds one count of this clonotype. V and J are TRBV27 and TRBJ1-1; D might be TRBD1 (6 bases). Trimming shortened V by 6 bases and J by 1 base, and 15 bases separated the two germline ends. The germline gives CDR1 MNHEY, CDR2 SMNVEV (reference sequence). The CDR3 sequence is 15 residues long. The CDR3 is CASSSIQGSNTEAFF. CDR3 nucleotides: TGTGCCAGCAGCTCAATCCAGGGGTCGAACACTGAAGCTTTCTTT.

This chain joins TRBV3-1 and TRBJ2-7; 7 positions match TRBD1. This CDR3 spans 12 amino acids. J was trimmed by 1 base and V by 10 bases; bases with no gene match: 4. The germline V gene encodes CDR1 LGHDT and CDR2 YNNKEL (reference sequence). CDR3 nucleotides: TGTGCCACTGAGGGGGCATCCTACGAGCAGTACTTC. The encoded protein is CATEGASYEQYF.

The CDR3 nucleotides read TGCAGCGTTGATGGTGAGGGGACGAACACTGAAGCTTTCTTT. Protein: CSVDGEGTNTEAFF. The chain carries TRBV29-1 and TRBJ1-1; perhaps TRBD1 as D (5 bases). From germline, CDR1 is SQVTM and CDR2 ANQGSEA. The CDR3 sequence is 14 residues long. V was pared by 3 bases and J by 1 base, with 12 bases between.

This clonotype has more than one count but fewer than ten. The DNA for the CDR3 is TGTGCCAGCAGCTTAGTGTCTCGGGATAACTACTATGGCTACACCTTC. Amino acid sequence: CASSLVSRDNYYGYTF. The chain uses TRBV7-3 and TRBJ1-2; no reliable D call. Germline loops: CDR1 SGHTA, CDR2 FQGTGA. The CDR3 runs 16 residues. Trimming took 2 bases from V and 3 from J, leaving 16 bases between them.

Concerning this clonotype itself: An end of the junction does not agree with germline; a read error may underlie this. V usage is TRBV29-1 and J usage is TRBJ2-2; TRBD1 aligns across 9 bases. This CDR3 has 15 residues. CDR1 is SQVTM and CDR2 is ANQGSEA in the germline V gene. The CDR3 bases are TGCAGCGTGGGTCCGGGACAGGGTAACACCGGGGAGCCGTTCTTT. Translation gives CSVGPGQGNTGEPFF.

V is TRBV7-2 and J is TRBJ2-7; 9 nucleotides line up with TRBD2. The CDR3 sequence is 16 residues long. J was trimmed by 1 base and V by 2 bases; bases with no gene match: 6. Germline V gene sequence: CDR1 SGHTA, CDR2 FQGNSA. The CDR3 spells CASSLLAGSRSYEQYF. CDR3 bases: TGTGCCAGCAGCTTACTAGCGGGATCGCGGTCCTACGAGCAGTACTTC.

Points on this clonotype: Germline and junction disagree at one end, which may indicate a read error. The V call is TRBV10-3, the J call TRBJ2-5; 8 bases match TRBD1. Per the germline V gene, CDR1 is ENHRY and CDR2 is SYGVKD. The CDR3 has 13 residues. DNA of the CDR3: TGTGCCAGCAGTCACAGGGGGGAGGAGACCCAGTACTTC. Its protein product is CASSHRGEETQYF.

The V gene is TRBV29-1, the J gene TRBJ2-7, with D tentatively TRBD2 (5 bases). The V gene lost 0 bases and the J gene lost 4 bases, with 13 bases spanning the gap. Germline CDR1 is SQVTM and CDR2 is ANQGSEA. This CDR3 comprises 14 residues. CDR3 residues: CSVEEIHRGYEQYF. In DNA, the CDR3 is TGCAGCGTTGAAGAAATTCACCGGGGATACGAGCAGTACTTC.

This rearrangement joins TRBV7-9 to TRBJ2-5, with 14 bases that match TRBD2. CDR1 and CDR2 (germline): SEHNR, FQNEAQ (reference sequence). The CDR3 has 19 residues. V lost 5 bases to trimming and J lost 5 bases; unmatched junction nucleotides: 16. The CDR3: CASSPGVVGGLAGAETQYF. Here the CDR3 DNA reads TGTGCCAGCAGCCCCGGGGTGGTCGGGGGACTAGCGGGAGCTGAGACCCAGTACTTC.

This clonotype was observed at least ten times. The chain is built from TRBV10-2 and TRBJ1-2; no definite D call. This CDR3 comprises 14 residues. Germline V gene lookup returns CDR1 WSHSY and CDR2 SAAADI. Trimming took 2 bases from V and 6 from J, leaving 13 bases between them. The DNA for the CDR3 is TGCGCCAGCAGTGAGACTGTTTCGGGCCATGGCTACACCTTC. This translates into CASSETVSGHGYTF.